What follows describes a single T cell receptor beta chain. The antigen remains unidentified. This entry is derived from a study of T-cell memory formation after mild COVID-19. General study points: What remained unconfirmed was the SARS-CoV-2 specificity of second-wave clones peaking on day 37. Among CD4+ contracting clones, most were CM and EM, and CD8+ ones EMRA.

The TCR alpha and TCR beta cDNA libraries, bearing sample barcodes and UMIs, were generated by 5'RACE using constant-segment primers. TCRdb re-derived calls from the 5' RACE reads in MiXCR, one entry per CDR3 protein. The sample has fewer than 350,000 distinct CDR3 sequences; 13% to 15% are singletons. The J segment lost 3 bases and the V segment lost 6 bases, leaving 1 base of the junction unmatched. The CDR3 runs to 13 residues. Germline CDR1 reads ENHRY; CDR2 reads SYGVKD. V is TRBV10-3 and J is TRBJ1-5, with 8 nucleotides matching TRBD1. This sequence originates from a man between 18 and 29 years old who had mild COVID-19 (a few samples of this study predate the infection). Cell type and time point are not known. Sequencing used PBMCs or a T cell subset sorted from them (not recorded which). The CDR3 nucleotides read TGTGCCATCAGGGGACAGGCCAATCAGCCCCAGCATTTT. Protein product: CAIRGQANQPQHF.